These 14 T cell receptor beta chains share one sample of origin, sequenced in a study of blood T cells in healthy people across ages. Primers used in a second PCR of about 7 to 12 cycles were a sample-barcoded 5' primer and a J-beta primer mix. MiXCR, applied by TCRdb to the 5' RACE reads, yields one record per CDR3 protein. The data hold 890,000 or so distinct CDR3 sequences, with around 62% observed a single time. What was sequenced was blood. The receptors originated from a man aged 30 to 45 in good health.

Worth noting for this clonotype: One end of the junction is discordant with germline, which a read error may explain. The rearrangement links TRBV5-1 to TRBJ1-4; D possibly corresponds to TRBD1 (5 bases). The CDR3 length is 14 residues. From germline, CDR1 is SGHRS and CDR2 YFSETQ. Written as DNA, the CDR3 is TGCGCCAGCAGCTCGATGGGGGGTGGTGAAAAACCGTTTTTT. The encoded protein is CASSSMGGGEKPFF.

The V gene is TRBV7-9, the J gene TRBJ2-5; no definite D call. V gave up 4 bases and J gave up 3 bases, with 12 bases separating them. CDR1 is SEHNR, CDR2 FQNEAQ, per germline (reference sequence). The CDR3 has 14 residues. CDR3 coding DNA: TGTGCCAGCAGCTCAGGCCCCAGTAAAGAGACCCAGTACTTC. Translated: CASSSGPSKETQYF.

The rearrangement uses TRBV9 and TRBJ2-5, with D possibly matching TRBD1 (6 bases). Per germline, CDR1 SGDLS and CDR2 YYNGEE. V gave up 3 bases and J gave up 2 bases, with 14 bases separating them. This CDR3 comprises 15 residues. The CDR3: CASSALTGPQETQYF. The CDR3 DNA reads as TGTGCCAGCAGCGCCTTGACAGGCCCACAAGAGACCCAGTACTTC.

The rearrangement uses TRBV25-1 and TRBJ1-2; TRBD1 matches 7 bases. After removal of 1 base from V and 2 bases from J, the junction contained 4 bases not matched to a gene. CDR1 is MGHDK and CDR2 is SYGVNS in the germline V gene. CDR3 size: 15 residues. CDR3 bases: TGTGCCAGCAGTGAATTGTACAGGGGCAACTATGGCTACACCTTC. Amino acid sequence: CASSELYRGNYGYTF.

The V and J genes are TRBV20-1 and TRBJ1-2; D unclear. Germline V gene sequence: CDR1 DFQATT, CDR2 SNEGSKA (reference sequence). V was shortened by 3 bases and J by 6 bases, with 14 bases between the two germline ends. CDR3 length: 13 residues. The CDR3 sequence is CSARGVGSNGYTF. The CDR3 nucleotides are TGCAGTGCTAGGGGAGTGGGGAGCAATGGCTACACCTTC.

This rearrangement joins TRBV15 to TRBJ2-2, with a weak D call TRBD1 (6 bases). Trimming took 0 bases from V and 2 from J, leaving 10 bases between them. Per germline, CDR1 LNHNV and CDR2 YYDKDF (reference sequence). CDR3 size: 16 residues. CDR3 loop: CATSRERGQNTGELFF. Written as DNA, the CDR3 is TGTGCCACCAGCAGAGAAAGGGGACAAAACACCGGGGAGCTGTTTTTT.

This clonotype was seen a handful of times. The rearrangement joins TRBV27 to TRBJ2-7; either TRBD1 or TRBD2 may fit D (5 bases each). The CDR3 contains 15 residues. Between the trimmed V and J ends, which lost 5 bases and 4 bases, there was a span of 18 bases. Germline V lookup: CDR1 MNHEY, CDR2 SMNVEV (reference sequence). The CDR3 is CASSVRDAGGYEQYF. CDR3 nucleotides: TGTGCCAGCAGTGTCCGGGACGCTGGTGGGTACGAGCAGTACTTC.

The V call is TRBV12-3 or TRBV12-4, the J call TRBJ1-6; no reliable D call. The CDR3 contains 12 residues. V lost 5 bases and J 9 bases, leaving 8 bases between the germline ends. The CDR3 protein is CASSRLLSPLHF. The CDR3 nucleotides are TGTGCCAGCAGTCGACTGCTTTCACCCCTCCACTTT.

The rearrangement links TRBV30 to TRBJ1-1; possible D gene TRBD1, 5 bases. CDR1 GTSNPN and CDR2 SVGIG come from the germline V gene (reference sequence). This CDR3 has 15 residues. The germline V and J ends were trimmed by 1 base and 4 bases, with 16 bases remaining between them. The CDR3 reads CAWSARQWTLTEAFF. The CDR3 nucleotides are TGTGCCTGGAGTGCCCGACAGTGGACTCTCACTGAAGCTTTCTTT.

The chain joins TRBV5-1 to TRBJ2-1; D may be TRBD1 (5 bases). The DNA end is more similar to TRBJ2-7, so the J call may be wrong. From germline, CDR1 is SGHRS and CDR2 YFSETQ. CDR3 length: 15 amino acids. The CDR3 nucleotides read TGCGCCAGCAGCTTGGGACAGAGCTCCTACAATGAGCAGTACTTC. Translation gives CASSLGQSSYNEQYF.

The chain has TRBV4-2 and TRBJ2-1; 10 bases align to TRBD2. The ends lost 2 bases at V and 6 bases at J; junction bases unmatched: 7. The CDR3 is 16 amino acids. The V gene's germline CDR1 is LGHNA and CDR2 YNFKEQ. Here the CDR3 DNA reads TGTGCCAGCAGCCAATTGACTAGCGGGTCACCCAATGAGCAGTTCTTC. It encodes CASSQLTSGSPNEQFF.

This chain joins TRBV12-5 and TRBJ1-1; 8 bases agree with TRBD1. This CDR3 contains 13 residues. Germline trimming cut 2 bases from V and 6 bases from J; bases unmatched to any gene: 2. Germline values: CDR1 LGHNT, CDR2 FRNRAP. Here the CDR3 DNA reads TGTGCTAGTGGTTTGTACAGGGGGTCTGAAGCTTTCTTT. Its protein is CASGLYRGSEAFF.

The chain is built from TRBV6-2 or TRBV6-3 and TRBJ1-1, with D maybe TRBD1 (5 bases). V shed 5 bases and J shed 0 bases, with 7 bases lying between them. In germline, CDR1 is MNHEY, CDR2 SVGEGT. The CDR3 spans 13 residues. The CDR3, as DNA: TGTGCCAGCAGTAACAGGCTGAACACTGAAGCTTTCTTT. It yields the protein CASSNRLNTEAFF.

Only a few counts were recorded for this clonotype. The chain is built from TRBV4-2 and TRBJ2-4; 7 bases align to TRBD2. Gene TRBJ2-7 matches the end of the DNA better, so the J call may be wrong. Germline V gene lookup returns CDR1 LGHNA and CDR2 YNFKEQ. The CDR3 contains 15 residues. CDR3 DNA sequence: TGTGCCAGCAGCCAGGCTACGACTAGCAGCCACGAGCAGTACTTC. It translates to CASSQATTSSHEQYF.